The 13 T cell receptor beta chains listed next were all sequenced from one sample in a study of T cells in Graves' hyperthyroidism and ophthalmopathy. RNA transcripts served as the template for amplifying TCR beta CDR3 regions. First-round RT-PCR of the TCR CDR3 relied on the HTBI primer set. TCRdb passed the multiplex PCR reads through MiXCR, listing each CDR3 protein once. The sample consists of hundreds of thousands of distinct CDR3 sequences, less than 25% of them appearing once. The sequenced sample consisted of blood. These receptors originate from a man aged 25 to 45 with Graves' ophthalmopathy.

The rearrangement uses TRBV27 and TRBJ1-3; 8 bases line up with TRBD1. V shed 4 bases and J 4 bases; nucleotides not matched to a gene: 6. The CDR3 is 15 residues long. Germline V lookup: CDR1 MNHEY, CDR2 SMNVEV (reference sequence). The chain's CDR3 is CASSSSTGVGNTIYF. As DNA, the CDR3 is TGTGCCAGCAGTTCCTCGACAGGGGTCGGAAACACCATATATTTT.

This clonotype was seen at least ten times. This chain connects TRBV11-2 to TRBJ2-7, with 10 bases identical to TRBD2. The V gene end was trimmed by 0 bases and the J gene end by 2 bases; junction bases not matched to a gene: 1. CDR1 SGHAT and CDR2 FQNNGV come from the germline V gene. This CDR3 comprises 15 residues. As DNA, the CDR3 is TGTGCCAGCAGCTTAGAACTAGCGGGGACCTACGAGCAGTACTTC. It encodes CASSLELAGTYEQYF.

The chain has TRBV7-2 and TRBJ1-2, with D possibly TRBD1 on 5 matching bases. The CDR3 loop spans 14 amino acids. The V gene's germline CDR1 is SGHTA and CDR2 FQGNSA. Trimming left V 4 bases short and J 4 bases short, with 13 bases between. CDR3 sequence reads: CASSSNRNAYGYTF. Here the CDR3 DNA reads TGTGCCAGCAGCTCGAACAGGAATGCCTATGGCTACACCTTC.

This clonotype was observed a handful of times. V and J are TRBV3-1 and TRBJ2-7, with a weak D call TRBD1 (6 bases). The CDR3 consists of 14 residues. The germline CDR1 and CDR2 sequences are LGHDT and YNNKEL (reference sequence). The V end lost 5 bases, the J end lost 1 base, and 12 bases lay between the germline ends. The CDR3 is CASSSWTESYEQYF. Here the CDR3 DNA reads TGTGCCAGCAGCTCCTGGACAGAGTCCTACGAGCAGTACTTC.

As DNA, the CDR3 is TGTGCCTGGAGTGTACAGGGGGCAGCTGAGCAGTTCTTC. Translation: CAWSVQGAAEQFF. The rearrangement uses TRBV30 and TRBJ2-1, with 9 bases lining up with TRBD1. The junction had 3 bases not matched to a gene; V was cut back by 0 bases and J by 9 bases. The CDR3 is 13 amino acids. Germline CDR1 GTSNPN, CDR2 SVGIG (reference sequence).

This clonotype was counted only a few times. V usage is TRBV11-2 and J usage is TRBJ1-1, with D perhaps TRBD1 (5 bases). This CDR3 is 17 amino acids long. Trimming stripped 0 bases from V and 8 bases from J, with 22 bases between. Germline V CDR1 and CDR2: SGHAT, FQNNGV. The DNA for the CDR3 is TGTGCCAGCAGCTTAGATCTGTTCGGGCAGGGCGGTGAAGAAGCTTTCTTT. This sequence encodes CASSLDLFGQGGEEAFF.

V usage is TRBV2 and J usage is TRBJ2-5; a possible D gene is TRBD1 (5 bases). Trimming took 1 base from V and 1 from J, leaving 19 bases between them. The CDR3 spans 18 residues. Germline V CDR1 and CDR2: SNHLY, FYNNEI. The chain's CDR3 is CASSEGGHLSGLQETQYF. CDR3 DNA: TGTGCCAGCAGTGAAGGTGGACACCTGAGTGGCCTCCAAGAGACCCAGTACTTC. Looking up the rest from reference TRBV2 and TRBJ2-5 gives the full variable domain: EPEVTQTPSHQVTQMGQEVILRCVPISNHLYFYWYRQILGQKVEFLVSFYNNEISEKSEIFDDQFSVERPDGSNFTLKIRSTKLEDSAMYFCASSEGGHLSGLQETQYFGPGTRLLVL.

This clonotype has ten or more counts. This rearrangement joins TRBV11-2 to TRBJ1-5, with D unclear. There are 14 residues in the CDR3. CDR1 is SGHAT, CDR2 FQNNGV, per germline. Trimming stripped 1 base from V and 3 bases from J, with 7 bases between. In DNA form, the CDR3 reads TGTGCCAGCAGCTTAGGTCAGTTCAATCAGCCCCAGCATTTT. Residues: CASSLGQFNQPQHF.

This sequence joins TRBV6-2 or TRBV6-3 and TRBJ1-5; TRBD1 aligns across 8 bases. This CDR3 has 14 residues. Losses at the gene ends were 3 bases for V and 6 bases for J; bases not matched to a gene: 4. Germline CDR1 and CDR2: MNHEY and SVGEGT. DNA for the CDR3: TGTGCCAGCAGTTATTCAGGGGGCGGTCAGCCCCAGCATTTT. Protein product: CASSYSGGGQPQHF.

The chain employs TRBV15 and TRBJ2-7, with 12 bases identical to TRBD1. This CDR3 comprises 16 residues. The trim removed 0 bases at V and 5 bases at J, leaving 5 bases unmatched. Germline CDR1 LNHNV, CDR2 YYDKDF (reference sequence). The CDR3 DNA reads as TGTGCCACCAGCAGAGATCCAGGGACAGGGGGCGACGAGCAGTACTTC. Its translation: CATSRDPGTGGDEQYF.

This clonotype was detected only a few times. The CDR3 DNA sequence: TGTGCCAGCAGTTTATCCCCGGGTTTTTACAATGAGCAGTTCTTC. Its protein product is CASSLSPGFYNEQFF. The chain couples TRBV27 to TRBJ2-1; D gene ambiguous. V was trimmed by 0 bases and J by 4 bases, leaving 10 bases between them. CDR3 length: 15 residues. CDR1 and CDR2 (germline): MNHEY, SMNVEV (reference sequence).

As to this clonotype: Likely a read error: the CDR3 ends without its conserved phenylalanine or tryptophan. The chain joins TRBV28 to TRBJ2-5, with a weak D call TRBD2 (6 bases). This CDR3 is built from 18 residues. Germline CDR1 MDHEN, CDR2 SYDVKM. Trimming removed 6 bases at V and 0 bases at J, with 23 bases between. CDR3 protein: CASSPYAPGVTYQETQYL. The CDR3 bases are TGTGCCAGCAGCCCCTACGCCCCGGGGGTCACGTACCAAGAGACCCAGTACCTC.

This clonotype was observed a handful of times. The rearrangement joins TRBV28 to TRBJ2-7, with a possible D match to TRBD2 (5 bases). V shed 8 bases and J shed 2 bases, with 19 bases lying between them. Germline lookup yields CDR1 MDHEN and CDR2 SYDVKM. The CDR3 has 15 residues. CDR3: CASGPTASGTYEQYF. The CDR3 DNA reads as TGTGCCAGCGGTCCTACAGCTTCCGGGACCTACGAGCAGTACTTC. The full variable domain, its missing parts supplied by reference TRBV28 and TRBJ2-7, is DVKVTQSSRYLVKRTGEKVFLECVQDMDHENMFWYRQDPGLGLRLIYFSYDVKMKEKGDIPEGYSVSREKKERFSLILESASTNQTSMYLCASGPTASGTYEQYFGPGTRLTVT.